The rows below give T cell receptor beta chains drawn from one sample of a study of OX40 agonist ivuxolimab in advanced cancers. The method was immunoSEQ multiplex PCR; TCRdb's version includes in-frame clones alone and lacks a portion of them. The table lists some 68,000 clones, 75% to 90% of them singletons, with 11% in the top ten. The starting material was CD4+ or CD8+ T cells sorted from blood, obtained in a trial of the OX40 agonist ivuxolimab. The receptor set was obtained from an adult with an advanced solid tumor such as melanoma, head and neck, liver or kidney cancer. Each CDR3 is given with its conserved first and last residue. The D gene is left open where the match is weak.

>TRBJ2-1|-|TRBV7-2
CASSQNYNEQFF
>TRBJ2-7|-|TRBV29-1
CSVGNSYEQYF
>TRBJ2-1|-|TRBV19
CASSPPERSYGDEQFF
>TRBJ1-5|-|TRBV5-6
CASSFRRNQPQHF
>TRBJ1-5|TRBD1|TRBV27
CASSLIWGQGGNQPQHF
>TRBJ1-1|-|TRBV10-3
CAISESSGPTLGTEAFF
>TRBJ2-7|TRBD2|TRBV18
CASSPRPPGGYEQYF
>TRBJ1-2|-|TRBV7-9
CASSLGDYGYTF
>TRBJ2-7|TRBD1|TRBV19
CASSITGQGNYYEQYF
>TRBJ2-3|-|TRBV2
CASSRRREDTQYF
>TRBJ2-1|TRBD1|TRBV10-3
CAISASGQGAGYNEQFF
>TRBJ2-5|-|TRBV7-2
CASSKGKGHPIQETQYF
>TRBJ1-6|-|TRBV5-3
CASSLVDSRRSPLHF
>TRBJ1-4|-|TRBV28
CASRTGGDNEKLFF
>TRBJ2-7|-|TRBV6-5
CASSNRVSEQYF
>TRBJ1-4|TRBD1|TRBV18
CASSPQGQGGEKLFF
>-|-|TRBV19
CASSARGVTFYEQYF
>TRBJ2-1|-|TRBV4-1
CASRSFRVSYNEQFF
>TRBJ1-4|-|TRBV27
CASSSRGVREKLFF
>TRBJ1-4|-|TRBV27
CASTSGLGEKLFF
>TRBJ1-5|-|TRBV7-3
CASSTTQFWGNQPQHF
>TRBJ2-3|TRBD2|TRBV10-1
CASSQGLASTDTQYF
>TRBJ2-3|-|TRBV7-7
CASSSTGISDTQYF
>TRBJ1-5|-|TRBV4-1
CASSHLGIGAISQHF
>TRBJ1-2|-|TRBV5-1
CASSLGAATYGYTF
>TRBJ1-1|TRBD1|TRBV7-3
CASSPGQGGKTEAFF
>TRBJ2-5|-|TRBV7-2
CASSSRRYSTQYF
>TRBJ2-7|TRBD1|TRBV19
CASRTGSFPYEQYF
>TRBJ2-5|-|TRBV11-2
CASSLDWRAIQETQYF
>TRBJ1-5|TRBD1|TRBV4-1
CASSRQGIGQPQHF
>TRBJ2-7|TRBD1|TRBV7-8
CASSPRQGGYGSYEQYF